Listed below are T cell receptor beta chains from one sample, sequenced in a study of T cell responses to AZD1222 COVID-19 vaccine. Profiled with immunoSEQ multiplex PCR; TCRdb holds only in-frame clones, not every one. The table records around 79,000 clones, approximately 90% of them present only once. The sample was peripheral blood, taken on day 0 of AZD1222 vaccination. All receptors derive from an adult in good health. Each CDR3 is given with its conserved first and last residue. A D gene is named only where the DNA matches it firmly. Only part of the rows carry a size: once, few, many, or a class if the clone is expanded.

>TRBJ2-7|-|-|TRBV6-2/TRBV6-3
TGTGCCAGCAGTTACGCGCAGGGTCCCTACGAGCAGTACTTC
CASSYAQGPYEQYF
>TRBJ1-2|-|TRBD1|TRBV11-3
TGTGCCAGCAGCGCCGTTACAGGGGGCTCGATCTATGGCTACACCTTC
CASSAVTGGSIYGYTF
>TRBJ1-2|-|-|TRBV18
TGTGCCAGCTCACCACCGGACCTGCTGGGCTACACCTTC
CASSPPDLLGYTF
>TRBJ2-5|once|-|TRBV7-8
TGTGCCAGCAGCTTAGGAGGGGGAGAGACCCAGTACTTC
CASSLGGGETQYF
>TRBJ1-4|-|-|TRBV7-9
TGTGCCAGCAGCCCAGGACAGATAGCTAATGAAAAACTGTTTTTT
CASSPGQIANEKLFF
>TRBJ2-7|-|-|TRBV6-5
TGTGCCAGCAGTTCTCAGCGGTACGAGCAGTACTTC
CASSSQRYEQYF
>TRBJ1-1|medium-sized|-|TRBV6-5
TGTGCCAGCAGTTTGGGGAGGGCGGTACCTGAAGCTTTCTTT
CASSLGRAVPEAFF
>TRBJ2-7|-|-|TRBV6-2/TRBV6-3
TGTGCCAGCAGTTACAACAGGTCGCCGTACGAGCAGTACTTC
CASSYNRSPYEQYF
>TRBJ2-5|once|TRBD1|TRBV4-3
TGCGCCAGCAGCCAAGAGACGGACAGGGGTTTGGATACCCAGTACTTC
CASSQETDRGLDTQYF
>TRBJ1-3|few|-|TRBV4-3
TGCGCCAGCAGCCAAGATCAATGGGCGAGAGAGGGCACCATATATTTT
CASSQDQWAREGTIYF